The rows below give T cell receptor beta chains drawn from one sample of a study of T cell repertoires in cytomegalovirus infection. TCRdb passed the reads through MiXCR, listing each CDR3 protein once. The table records fewer than 950,000 distinct CDR3 sequences, around a third of them present only once. Their antigens remain unidentified. This specimen consisted of cultured CD8+ T cells from PBMCs, obtained from culture after CMV antigen stimulation. Receptors originate from a human donor in good health (CMV status not recorded). Some clones in this sample may be carry-over from other donors' samples. CDR3s include the opening cysteine and the closing phenylalanine or tryptophan. The D gene is left open where the match is weak. Rows give clone size only sometimes, using once, few, many, or a class for an expanded clone.

clone_size j_call d_call v_call cdr3_nt cdr3_aa
many TRBJ1-3 TRBD1 TRBV7-9 TGTGCCAGCAGCGGTCCTACAGGGGGCTCTGGAAACACCATATATTTT CASSGPTGGSGNTIYF
NA TRBJ2-1 NA TRBV5-6 TGTGCCAGCAGCTTAGGCGCCGGGGGACATGAGTTCTTC CASSLGAGGHEFF
NA TRBJ1-2 TRBD1 TRBV12-3/TRBV12-4 TGTGCCAGCAGTCCGTCCCGGGACAGGGACGACGGCTACACCTTC CASSPSRDRDDGYTF
NA TRBJ2-1 NA TRBV2 TGTGCCAGCAGATCGGTCGCCCACTCCTACAATGAGCAGTTCTTC CASRSVAHSYNEQFF
NA TRBJ2-1 NA TRBV2 TGTGCCAGCAGCCTAACTAGGGGGGGCGCCTACAATGAGCAGTTCTTC CASSLTRGGAYNEQFF
NA TRBJ1-5 NA TRBV6-2/TRBV6-3 TGTGCCAGCAGTGACGACATGGATCAGCCCCAGCATTTT CASSDDMDQPQHF
NA TRBJ1-6 NA TRBV27 TGTGCCAGCAGTTTAAAGAGGGTTTATAATTCACCCCTCCACTTT CASSLKRVYNSPLHF
NA TRBJ2-5 TRBD2 TRBV5-6 TGTGCCACCTCTCCCGGACTAGCGGCTTATCAAGAGACCCAGTACTTC CATSPGLAAYQETQYF
NA TRBJ1-1 TRBD1 TRBV6-5 TGTGCCAGCAGTTACTCGTACAGGGGCGATGAAGCTTTCTTT CASSYSYRGDEAFF
few TRBJ1-2 TRBD1 TRBV7-9 TGTGCCAGCAGGTACAGGGGGGACTATGGCTACACCTTC CASRYRGDYGYTF
NA TRBJ1-5 TRBD1 TRBV12-3/TRBV12-4 TGTGCCAGCAGGCCCTCCGGACAGGGTGGCAATCAGCCCCAGCATTTT CASRPSGQGGNQPQHF
NA TRBJ2-3 TRBD2 TRBV4-1 TGCGCCTGCAGCCAAGTATCTCTAGCGGGGGGACCAGATACGCAGTATTTT CACSQVSLAGGPDTQYF
many TRBJ1-1 NA TRBV7-2 TGTGCCAGCAGCTTGGCCAGCCTGAACACTGAAGCTTTCTTT CASSLASLNTEAFF
NA TRBJ2-7 TRBD1 TRBV3-1 TGTGCCAGCAGCCACGGACAGGGATCTTGGGAGCAGTACTTC CASSHGQGSWEQYF